This TCR beta chain was identified during a study of T cells in localized non-small cell lung cancer. Germline CDR1 is MNHNS and CDR2 is SASEGT. V was clipped by 7 bases and J by 3 bases, with 7 bases between them. CDR3 size: 11 residues. Repertoires were generated with immunoSEQ multiplex PCR, while TCRdb's copy carries only in-frame clones and drops some. The sample records roughly 30,000 clones, about 90% being singletons. Findings of the study overall: Exceeding tumor, uninvolved adjacent lung had the highest T cell clonality. A single tumor region was sequenced, leaving heterogeneity possible.

Worth noting for this clone: Its antigen remains unknown.

The chain uses TRBV6-1 and TRBJ2-7; the D is unclear. This TCR came from a woman between 18 and 50 years old with stage I lung adenocarcinoma. The sequencing here drew on peripheral blood, taken before any cancer treatment. The CDR3 bases are TGTGCCAGCACCCAAGGCTACGAGCAGTACTTC. This encodes CASTQGYEQYF.